The 5 T cell receptor beta chains below were found in one sample sequenced in a study of blood T cell repertoires in COVID-19 (dated by TCRdb to between 2020 and 2021). Library method: the immunoSEQ multiplex PCR assay. The table comes from immuneACCESS by way of TCRdb, which keeps in-frame sequences with V and J called. Part of the clones is missing from these tables; in studies checked, under half for an unresolved V gene and the rest for unknown reasons. This sample lists about 200,000 clones; 70% to 90% were detected once. Clones ranked in the top ten supply 3.8% of the sample. The sample taken for sequencing was PBMCs or T cells enriched from blood (not recorded which). The receptors here all came from a woman in her 40s with acute COVID-19.

The chain links TRBV28 to TRBJ1-6; 7 nucleotides match TRBD1. Trimming took 3 bases from V and 4 from J; bases not matched to a gene: 3. This CDR3 spans 15 amino acids. The germline CDR1 and CDR2 sequences are MDHEN and SYDVKM. CDR3 amino acids: CASSLRGQYNSPLHF. CDR3 DNA: TGTGCCAGCAGTTTGAGGGGACAGTATAATTCACCCCTCCACTTT.

The chain uses TRBV10-1 and TRBJ1-1; D is ambiguous. V was pared by 0 bases and J by 7 bases, with 12 bases between. This CDR3 has 14 residues. Germline loops: CDR1 WNHNN, CDR2 SYGVQD (reference sequence). Here the CDR3 reads CASSESVGSCEAFF. The CDR3 DNA reads as TGCGCCAGCAGTGAGTCCGTGGGTAGCTGTGAAGCTTTCTTT.

This chain links TRBV10-3 with TRBJ2-1; no reliable D call. The CDR3 has 17 residues. Germline V gene sequence: CDR1 ENHRY, CDR2 SYGVKD. The germline V and J ends were trimmed by 4 bases and 0 bases, with 16 bases remaining between them. In DNA form, the CDR3 reads TGTGCCATCAGTGGGAAACAGCCACCGAGCTCCTACAATGAGCAGTTCTTC. Amino acids: CAISGKQPPSSYNEQFF.

The V call is TRBV7-9, the J call TRBJ2-2; a weak D match, TRBD1 (5 bases). CDR1 and CDR2 from the germline V gene are SEHNR and FQNEAQ (reference sequence). Trimming took 5 bases from V and 7 from J, leaving 11 bases between them. The CDR3 is 13 amino acids. The DNA of the CDR3 is TGTGCCAGCAGCCTTGGGGCCCACGGGGAGCTGTTTTTT. Translating it yields CASSLGAHGELFF.

This clone was seen a few times. The chain employs TRBV5-6 and TRBJ2-5, with TRBD2 matching 9 bases. Germline loops: CDR1 SGHDT, CDR2 YYEEEE. The CDR3 is 17 amino acids. Unmatched junction bases numbered 8, after V lost 0 bases and J lost 2 bases. The CDR3 protein is CASSLAASGKNQETQYF. CDR3 nucleotides: TGTGCCAGCAGCTTGGCCGCTAGCGGGAAAAATCAAGAGACCCAGTACTTC.